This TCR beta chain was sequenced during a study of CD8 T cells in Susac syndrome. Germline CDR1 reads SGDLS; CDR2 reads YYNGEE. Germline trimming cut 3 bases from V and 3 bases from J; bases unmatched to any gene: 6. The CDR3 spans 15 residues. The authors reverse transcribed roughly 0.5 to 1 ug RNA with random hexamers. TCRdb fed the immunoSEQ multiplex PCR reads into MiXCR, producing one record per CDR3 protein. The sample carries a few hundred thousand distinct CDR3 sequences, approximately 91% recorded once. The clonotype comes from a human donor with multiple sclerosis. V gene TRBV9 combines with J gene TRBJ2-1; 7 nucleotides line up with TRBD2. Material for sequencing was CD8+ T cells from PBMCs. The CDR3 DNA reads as TGTGCCAGCAGCGGAAGCGGGGTAAACTACAATGAGCAGTTCTTC. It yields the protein CASSGSGVNYNEQFF.